The rows below give T cell receptor beta chains drawn from one sample of a study of control samples from healthy donors and cancer patients. The table came from immunoSEQ multiplex PCR; TCRdb's copy has only in-frame clones and leaves some out. The sample table includes roughly 200,000 clones. The sequenced material came from blood. Receptors originate from a woman in her twenties or thirties in good health. Each CDR3 is given with its conserved first and last residue. A D gene is named only where the DNA matches it firmly.

CDR3 DNA: TGTGCCAGCAAAGAGGGATCGCTATCGAGGGGACTAAATCAGCCCCAGCATTTT
CDR3 protein: CASKEGSLSRGLNQPQHF
J gene: TRBJ1-5
V gene: TRBV2
D gene: -

CDR3 DNA: TGTGCCAGCAGCCAACGGGGCGGACCCGCTCACACTGAAGCTTTCTTT
CDR3 protein: CASSQRGGPAHTEAFF
J gene: TRBJ1-1
V gene: TRBV4-2
D gene: -

CDR3 DNA: TGCGCCAGCAGACAGGGGGCGCATCCCGGCACTGAAGCTTTCTTT
CDR3 protein: CASRQGAHPGTEAFF
J gene: TRBJ1-1
V gene: TRBV10-2
D gene: TRBD1

CDR3 DNA: TGCGCCAGCAGCTTTGATCGCAATCAGCCCCAGCATTTT
CDR3 protein: CASSFDRNQPQHF
J gene: TRBJ1-5
V gene: TRBV5-1
D gene: -

CDR3 DNA: TGTGCCAGCAGTTTATCGCGCGGAAACACCATATATTTT
CDR3 protein: CASSLSRGNTIYF
J gene: TRBJ1-3
V gene: TRBV27
D gene: -

CDR3 DNA: TGTGCCAGCAGTAGCGGACAGATTAATTCACCCCTCCACTTT
CDR3 protein: CASSSGQINSPLHF
J gene: TRBJ1-6
V gene: TRBV6-5
D gene: -

CDR3 DNA: TGTGCCAGCAGCCCACTACTAGCGGGGAAACTCACAGATACGCAGTATTTT
CDR3 protein: CASSPLLAGKLTDTQYF
J gene: TRBJ2-3
V gene: TRBV13
D gene: TRBD2

CDR3 DNA: TGCGCCAGCAGTGAGGGACTAGCGGGGGGAGAAAAAGAGACCCAGTACTTC
CDR3 protein: CASSEGLAGGEKETQYF
J gene: TRBJ2-5
V gene: TRBV10-1
D gene: TRBD2

CDR3 DNA: TGTGCCAGCAGTTACTCGAGACCGGGAAGCGGGGCATCCTACGAGCAGTACTTC
CDR3 protein: CASSYSRPGSGASYEQYF
J gene: TRBJ2-7
V gene: TRBV6-2/TRBV6-3
D gene: TRBD2

CDR3 DNA: TGTGCCAGCAGTGAAGCGCTCCGGGACAGGGGGATTAACTATGGCTACACCTTC
CDR3 protein: CASSEALRDRGINYGYTF
J gene: TRBJ1-2
V gene: TRBV2
D gene: TRBD1

CDR3 DNA: TGTGCCAGCAGCTTGAGACAGCCCATCACCACAGATACGCAGTATTTT
CDR3 protein: CASSLRQPITTDTQYF
J gene: TRBJ2-3
V gene: TRBV7-2
D gene: -

CDR3 DNA: TGTGCCAGCAGTTTACTCAGGGCTGAGGATACGCAGTATTTT
CDR3 protein: CASSLLRAEDTQYF
J gene: TRBJ2-3
V gene: TRBV28
D gene: -

CDR3 DNA: TGTGCCAGCAGCGTCCCGGGACTAGCGGGGGATAGCTCCTACAATGAGCAGTTCTTC
CDR3 protein: CASSVPGLAGDSSYNEQFF
J gene: TRBJ2-1
V gene: TRBV9
D gene: TRBD2

CDR3 DNA: TGTGCCAGCAGCTCCGGACTAGGGCCCGACACGAATGAGCAGTTCTTC
CDR3 protein: CASSSGLGPDTNEQFF
J gene: TRBJ2-1
V gene: TRBV27
D gene: TRBD2

CDR3 DNA: TGTGCCATCAGTTCTATTAATTCACCCCTCCACTTT
CDR3 protein: CAISSINSPLHF
J gene: TRBJ1-6
V gene: TRBV10-3
D gene: -

CDR3 DNA: TGTGCCAGCAGTCCCGGCCAGAGCAATGAAAAACTGTTTTTT
CDR3 protein: CASSPGQSNEKLFF
J gene: TRBJ1-4
V gene: TRBV28
D gene: -

CDR3 DNA: TGTGCCAGCAGCTTAGCAGGAGGCGAGCAGTACTTC
CDR3 protein: CASSLAGGEQYF
J gene: TRBJ2-7
V gene: TRBV7-9
D gene: -

CDR3 DNA: TGTGCCAGCAGCCATCCGACGAACGCCTATGGCTACACCTTC
CDR3 protein: CASSHPTNAYGYTF
J gene: TRBJ1-2
V gene: TRBV5-4
D gene: -

CDR3 DNA: TGTGCTAGCAGCTCAGGCATCTCTGGAAACACCATATATTTT
CDR3 protein: CASSSGISGNTIYF
J gene: TRBJ1-3
V gene: TRBV7-7
D gene: -

CDR3 DNA: TGTGCCAGCAGTCAACAAGGGGCTCAGCCCCAGCATTTT
CDR3 protein: CASSQQGAQPQHF
J gene: TRBJ1-5
V gene: TRBV6-2/TRBV6-3
D gene: -

CDR3 DNA: TGTGCCAGCAGTCTATGGGGACGAGCCCTTACCGAATCCTCACCCCTCCACTTT
CDR3 protein: CASSLWGRALTESSPLHF
J gene: TRBJ1-6
V gene: TRBV28
D gene: -

CDR3 DNA: TGCGCCAGCAGCATTGGAGGACAGGGTGACTATGGCTACACCTTC
CDR3 protein: CASSIGGQGDYGYTF
J gene: TRBJ1-2
V gene: TRBV5-1
D gene: TRBD1

CDR3 DNA: TGTGCCAGCTCACCCACGTCGGGGGGGAGAGATACGCAGTATTTT
CDR3 protein: CASSPTSGGRDTQYF
J gene: TRBJ2-3
V gene: TRBV18
D gene: TRBD2

CDR3 DNA: TGCGCCAGCAGCCAATTTCCTAGCGGCGCCCCCCCGCAGTTCTTC
CDR3 protein: CASSQFPSGAPPQFF
J gene: TRBJ2-1
V gene: TRBV4-1
D gene: TRBD2

CDR3 DNA: TGTGCCAGCAGCTCACCCCGGTCGGCAAACACTGAAGCTTTCTTT
CDR3 protein: CASSSPRSANTEAFF
J gene: TRBJ1-1
V gene: TRBV7-9
D gene: -

CDR3 DNA: TGTGCCAGCAGACAAAGGTGGGACCAAGACAATGAGCAGTTCTTC
CDR3 protein: CASRQRWDQDNEQFF
J gene: TRBJ2-1
V gene: TRBV28
D gene: -

CDR3 DNA: TGTGCCAGCGGCGAGACCGGGGGAGGGGTCACTGAAGCTTTCTTT
CDR3 protein: CASGETGGGVTEAFF
J gene: TRBJ1-1
V gene: TRBV6-5
D gene: -

CDR3 DNA: TGCGCCAGCAGCCAGCGCTCGACAGGGGGTACCTATGGCTACACCTTC
CDR3 protein: CASSQRSTGGTYGYTF
J gene: TRBJ1-2
V gene: TRBV4-1
D gene: TRBD1

CDR3 DNA: TGTGCCAGCAGCACCTCGGCAGGGGGCGCAGGTGGAAACACCATATATTTT
CDR3 protein: CASSTSAGGAGGNTIYF
J gene: TRBJ1-3
V gene: TRBV9
D gene: TRBD1

CDR3 DNA: TGTGCCAGCAGCCTCAGGACTAGCACAGATACGCAGTATTTT
CDR3 protein: CASSLRTSTDTQYF
J gene: TRBJ2-3
V gene: TRBV9
D gene: -

CDR3 DNA: TGTGCCAGCTCTAAGGCGGGGGCTAACTATGGCTACACCTTC
CDR3 protein: CASSKAGANYGYTF
J gene: TRBJ1-2
V gene: TRBV6-5
D gene: -

CDR3 DNA: TGTGCCAGCAGCTTAGAGGGCAGTTCCTCTACGCAGCAGTACTTC
CDR3 protein: CASSLEGSSSTQQYF
J gene: TRBJ2-7
V gene: TRBV11-2
D gene: -

CDR3 DNA: TGTGCCAGCTGGGGACAGTATAATTCACCCCTCCACTTT
CDR3 protein: CASWGQYNSPLHF
J gene: TRBJ1-6
V gene: TRBV2
D gene: TRBD1

CDR3 DNA: TGTGCCAGCAGTTACTCCTATCGGATAGGGAACACTGAAGCTTTCTTT
CDR3 protein: CASSYSYRIGNTEAFF
J gene: TRBJ1-1
V gene: TRBV7-9
D gene: -

CDR3 DNA: TGTGCCAGCAGCGTCTCCACTAGTCTTCCCGGGGAGCTGTTTTTT
CDR3 protein: CASSVSTSLPGELFF
J gene: TRBJ2-2
V gene: TRBV9
D gene: -

CDR3 DNA: TGTGCCAGCAGCTTAGCGTCGTTCGGGTACAATGAGCAGTTCTTC
CDR3 protein: CASSLASFGYNEQFF
J gene: TRBJ2-1
V gene: TRBV7-9
D gene: -

CDR3 DNA: TGTGCCAGCAGTCCCTGGGGGACCCGCACAGATACGCAGTATTTT
CDR3 protein: CASSPWGTRTDTQYF
J gene: TRBJ2-3
V gene: TRBV28
D gene: -

CDR3 DNA: TGTGCCACCAGCAGACCTGACAGACGCCTTGAAGCTTTCTTT
CDR3 protein: CATSRPDRRLEAFF
J gene: TRBJ1-1
V gene: TRBV15
D gene: -

CDR3 DNA: TGTGCCAGCAGTTTGGGTATCCCGGGGACTAGCGGGGATCACGAGCAGTACTTC
CDR3 protein: CASSLGIPGTSGDHEQYF
J gene: TRBJ2-7
V gene: TRBV28
D gene: TRBD2

CDR3 DNA: TGTGCCAGCAGCTCGGGGCCCAATCCTAGCACAGATACGCAGTATTTT
CDR3 protein: CASSSGPNPSTDTQYF
J gene: TRBJ2-3
V gene: TRBV5-6
D gene: -

CDR3 DNA: TGTGCCAGCAGTGACGGTGGCAGCTGGGGCTACACCTTC
CDR3 protein: CASSDGGSWGYTF
J gene: TRBJ1-2
V gene: TRBV6-4
D gene: -

CDR3 DNA: TGTGCCAGCAGTGAAGGGACAGGGGGCAATGAGCAGTTCTTC
CDR3 protein: CASSEGTGGNEQFF
J gene: TRBJ2-1
V gene: TRBV6-4
D gene: TRBD1

CDR3 DNA: TGTGCCAGCAGTTTGTCGGGACGCGGGACCTACAATGAGCAGTTCTTC
CDR3 protein: CASSLSGRGTYNEQFF
J gene: TRBJ2-1
V gene: TRBV28
D gene: -

CDR3 DNA: TGTGCCAGCGGCGGACCGAACACCGGGGAGCTGTTTTTT
CDR3 protein: CASGGPNTGELFF
J gene: TRBJ2-2
V gene: TRBV2
D gene: -